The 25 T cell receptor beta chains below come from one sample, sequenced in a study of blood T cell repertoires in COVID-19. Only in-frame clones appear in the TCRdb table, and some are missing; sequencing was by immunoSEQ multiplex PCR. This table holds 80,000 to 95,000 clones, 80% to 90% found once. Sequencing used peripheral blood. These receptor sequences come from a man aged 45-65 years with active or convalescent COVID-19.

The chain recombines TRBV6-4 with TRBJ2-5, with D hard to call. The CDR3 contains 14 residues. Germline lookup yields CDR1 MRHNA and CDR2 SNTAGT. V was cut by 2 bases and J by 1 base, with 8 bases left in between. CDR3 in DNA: TGTGCCAGCAGTGACCCTAGACTCCAAGAGACCCAGTACTTC. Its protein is CASSDPRLQETQYF.

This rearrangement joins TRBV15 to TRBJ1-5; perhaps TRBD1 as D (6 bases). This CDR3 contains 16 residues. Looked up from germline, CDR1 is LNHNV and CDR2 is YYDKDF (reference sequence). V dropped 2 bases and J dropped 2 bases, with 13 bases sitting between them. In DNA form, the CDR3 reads TGTGCCACCAGCAGATTGGGGGCGAGTGGCAATCAGCCCCAGCATTTT. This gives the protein CATSRLGASGNQPQHF.

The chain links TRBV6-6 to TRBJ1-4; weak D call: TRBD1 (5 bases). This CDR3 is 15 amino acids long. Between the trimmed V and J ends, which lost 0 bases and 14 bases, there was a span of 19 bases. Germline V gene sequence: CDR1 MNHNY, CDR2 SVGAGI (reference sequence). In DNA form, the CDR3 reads TGTGCCAGCAGTTACTCGGGGGGTGGAGATCTCCGGCTGTTTTTT. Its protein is CASSYSGGGDLRLFF.

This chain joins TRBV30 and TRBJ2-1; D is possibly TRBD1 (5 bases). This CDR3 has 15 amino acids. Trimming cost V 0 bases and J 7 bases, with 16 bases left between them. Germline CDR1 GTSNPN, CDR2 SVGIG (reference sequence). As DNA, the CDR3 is TGTGCCTGGAGTGTAGGTGGGGCGCCGGAAAATGAGCAGTTCTTC. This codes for CAWSVGGAPENEQFF. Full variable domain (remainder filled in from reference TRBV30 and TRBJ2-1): SQTIHQWPATLVQPVGSPLSLECTVEGTSNPNLYWYRQAAGRGLQLLFYSVGIGQISSEVPQNLSASRPQDRQFILSSKKLLLSDSGFYLCAWSVGGAPENEQFFGPGTRLTVL.

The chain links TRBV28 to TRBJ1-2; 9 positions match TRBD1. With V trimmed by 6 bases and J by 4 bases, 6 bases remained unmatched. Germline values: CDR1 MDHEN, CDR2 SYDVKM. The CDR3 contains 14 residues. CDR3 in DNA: TGTGCCAGCAGGCCGGGACAGGGTCTCTATGGCTACACCTTC. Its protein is CASRPGQGLYGYTF.

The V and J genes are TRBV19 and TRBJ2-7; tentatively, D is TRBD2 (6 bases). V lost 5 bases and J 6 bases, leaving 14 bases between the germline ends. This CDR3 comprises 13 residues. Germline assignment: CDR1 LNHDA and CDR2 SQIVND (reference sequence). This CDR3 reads CASSLRGGGEQYF. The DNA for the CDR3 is TGTGCCAGTAGTCTTCGTGGGGGAGGCGAGCAGTACTTC.

DNA for the CDR3: TGTGCCAGCAGTTTTCGGGAAGAGACCCAGTACTTC. Its protein product is CASSFREETQYF. This rearrangement joins TRBV12-3 or TRBV12-4 to TRBJ2-5; D is unresolved. Trimming cost V 3 bases and J 3 bases, with 5 bases left between them. There are 12 residues in the CDR3.

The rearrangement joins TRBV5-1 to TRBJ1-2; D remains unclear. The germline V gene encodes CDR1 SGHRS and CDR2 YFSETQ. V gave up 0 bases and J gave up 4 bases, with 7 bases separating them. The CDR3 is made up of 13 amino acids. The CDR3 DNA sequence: TGCGCCAGCAGCTTGGACAGAAGCTATGGCTACACCTTC. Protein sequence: CASSLDRSYGYTF.

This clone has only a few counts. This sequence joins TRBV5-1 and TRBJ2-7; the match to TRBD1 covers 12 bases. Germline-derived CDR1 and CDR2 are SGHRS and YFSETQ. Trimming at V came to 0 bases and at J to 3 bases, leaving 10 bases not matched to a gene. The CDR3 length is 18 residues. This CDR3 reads CASSLAGTGGPRNYEQYF. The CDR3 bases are TGCGCCAGCAGCTTGGCCGGGACAGGGGGCCCAAGAAACTACGAGCAGTACTTC.

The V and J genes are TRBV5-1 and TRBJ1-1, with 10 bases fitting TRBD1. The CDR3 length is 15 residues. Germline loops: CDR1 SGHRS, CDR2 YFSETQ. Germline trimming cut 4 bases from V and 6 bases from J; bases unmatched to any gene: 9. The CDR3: CASSAGGQGYSEAFF. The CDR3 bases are TGCGCCAGCAGCGCTGGGGGACAGGGGTATTCTGAAGCTTTCTTT.

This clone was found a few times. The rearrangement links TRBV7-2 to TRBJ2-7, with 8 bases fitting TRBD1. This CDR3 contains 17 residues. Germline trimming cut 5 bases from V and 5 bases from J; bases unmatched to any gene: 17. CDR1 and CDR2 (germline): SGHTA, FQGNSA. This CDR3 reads CASSPRAQGAGGNEQYF. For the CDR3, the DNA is TGTGCCAGCAGCCCTAGAGCGCAGGGGGCCGGCGGGAACGAGCAGTACTTC. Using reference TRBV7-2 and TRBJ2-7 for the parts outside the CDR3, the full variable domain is GAGVSQSPSNKVTEKGKDVELRCDPISGHTALYWYRQSLGQGLEFLIYFQGNSAPDKSGLPSDRFSAERTGGSVSTLTIQRTQQEDSAVYLCASSPRAQGAGGNEQYFGPGTRLTVT.

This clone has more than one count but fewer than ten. The CDR3 sequence: CASSNGVSYEQYF. CDR3 DNA sequence: TGTGCCAGCAGCAACGGGGTCTCGTACGAGCAGTACTTC. This chain links TRBV14 with TRBJ2-7; tentatively, D is TRBD2 (5 bases). The V gene lost 5 bases and the J gene lost 4 bases, with 12 bases spanning the gap. The CDR3 runs to 13 residues. Looked up from germline, CDR1 is SGHDN and CDR2 is FVKESK.

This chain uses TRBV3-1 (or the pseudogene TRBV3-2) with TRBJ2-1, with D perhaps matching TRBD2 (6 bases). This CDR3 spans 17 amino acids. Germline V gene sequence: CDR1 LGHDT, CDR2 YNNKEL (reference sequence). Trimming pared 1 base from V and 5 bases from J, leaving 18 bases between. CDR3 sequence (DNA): TGTGCCAGCAGCCAAGGGCATGGCGGGACCACTAACAATGAGCAGTTCTTC. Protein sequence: CASSQGHGGTTNNEQFF.

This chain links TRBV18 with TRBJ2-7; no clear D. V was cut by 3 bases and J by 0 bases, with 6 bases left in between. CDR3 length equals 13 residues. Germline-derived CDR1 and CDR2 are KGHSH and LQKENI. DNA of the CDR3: TGTGCCAGCTCACCCATTAGCTCCTACGAGCAGTACTTC. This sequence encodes CASSPISSYEQYF.

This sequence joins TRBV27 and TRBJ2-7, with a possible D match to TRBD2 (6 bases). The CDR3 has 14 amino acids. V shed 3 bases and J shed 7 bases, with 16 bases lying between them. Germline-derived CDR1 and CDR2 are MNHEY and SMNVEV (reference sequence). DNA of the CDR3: TGTGCCAGCAGTTTTCGTCGGGGGACGGGGGAGCAGTACTTC. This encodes CASSFRRGTGEQYF.

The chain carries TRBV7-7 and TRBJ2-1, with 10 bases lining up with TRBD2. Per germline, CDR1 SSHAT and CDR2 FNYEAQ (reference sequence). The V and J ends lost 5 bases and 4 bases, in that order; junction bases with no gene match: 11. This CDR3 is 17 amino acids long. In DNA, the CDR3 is TGTGCCAGCAGCAGAAGCAGTAGCGGGGGGCCATACAATGAGCAGTTCTTC. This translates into CASSRSSSGGPYNEQFF.

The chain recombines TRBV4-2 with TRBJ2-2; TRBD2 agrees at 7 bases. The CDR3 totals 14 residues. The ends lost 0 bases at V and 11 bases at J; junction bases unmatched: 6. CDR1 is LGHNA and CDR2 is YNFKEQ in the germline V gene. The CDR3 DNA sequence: TGTGCCAGCAGCCAAGATCGGGGGGTGGGAGAGCTGTTTTTT. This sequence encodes CASSQDRGVGELFF.

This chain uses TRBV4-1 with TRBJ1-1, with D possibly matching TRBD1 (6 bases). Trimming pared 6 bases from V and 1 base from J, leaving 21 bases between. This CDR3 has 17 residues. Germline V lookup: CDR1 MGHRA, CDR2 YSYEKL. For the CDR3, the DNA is TGCGCCAGCAGGCCTTTGGGCGCAGGGGATCGGAACACTGAAGCTTTCTTT. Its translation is CASRPLGAGDRNTEAFF.

The CDR3 loop is CASSLAGYRDTQYF. The CDR3 DNA sequence: TGTGCCAGCAGCTTGGCCGGGTATCGAGATACGCAGTATTTT. The chain recombines TRBV5-6 with TRBJ2-3, with D unclear. Trimming took 0 bases from V and 5 from J, leaving 10 bases between them. Per the germline V gene, CDR1 is SGHDT and CDR2 is YYEEEE. The CDR3 length is 14 residues.

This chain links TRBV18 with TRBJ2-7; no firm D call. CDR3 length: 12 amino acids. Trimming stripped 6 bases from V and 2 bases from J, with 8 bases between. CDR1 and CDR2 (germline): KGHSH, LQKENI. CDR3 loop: CASSAGTYEQYF. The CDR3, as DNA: TGTGCCAGCTCGGCAGGTACCTACGAGCAGTACTTC. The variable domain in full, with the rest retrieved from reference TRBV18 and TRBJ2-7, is NAGVMQNPRHLVRRRGQEARLRCSPMKGHSHVYWYRQLPEEGLKFMVYLQKENIIDESGMPKERFSAEFPKEGPSILRIQQVVRGDSAAYFCASSAGTYEQYFGPGTRLTVT.

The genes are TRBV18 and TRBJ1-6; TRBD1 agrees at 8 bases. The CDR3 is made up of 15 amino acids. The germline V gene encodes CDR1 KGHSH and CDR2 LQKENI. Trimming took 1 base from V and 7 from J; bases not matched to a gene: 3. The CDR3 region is CASSPQGQENSPLHF. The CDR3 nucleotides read TGTGCCAGCTCACCACAGGGACAGGAGAATTCACCCCTCCACTTT. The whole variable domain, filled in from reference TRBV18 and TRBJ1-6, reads NAGVMQNPRHLVRRRGQEARLRCSPMKGHSHVYWYRQLPEEGLKFMVYLQKENIIDESGMPKERFSAEFPKEGPSILRIQQVVRGDSAAYFCASSPQGQENSPLHFGNGTRLTVT.

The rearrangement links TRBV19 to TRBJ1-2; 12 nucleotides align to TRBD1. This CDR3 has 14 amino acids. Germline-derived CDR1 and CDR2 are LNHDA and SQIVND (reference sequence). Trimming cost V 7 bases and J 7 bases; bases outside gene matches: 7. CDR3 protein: CASKPGQGAGGYTF. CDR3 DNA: TGTGCCAGTAAACCGGGACAGGGGGCGGGTGGCTACACCTTC. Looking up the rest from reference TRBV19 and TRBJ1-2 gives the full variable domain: DGGITQSPKYLFRKEGQNVTLSCEQNLNHDAMYWYRQDPGQGLRLIYYSQIVNDFQKGDIAEGYSVSREKKESFPLTVTSAQKNPTAFYLCASKPGQGAGGYTFGSGTRLTVV.

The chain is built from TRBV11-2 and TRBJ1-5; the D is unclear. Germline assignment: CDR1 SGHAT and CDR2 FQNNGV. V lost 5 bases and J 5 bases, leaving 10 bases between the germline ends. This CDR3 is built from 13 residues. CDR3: CASSPDMDQPQHF. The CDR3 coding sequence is TGTGCCAGCAGCCCCGACATGGATCAGCCCCAGCATTTT.

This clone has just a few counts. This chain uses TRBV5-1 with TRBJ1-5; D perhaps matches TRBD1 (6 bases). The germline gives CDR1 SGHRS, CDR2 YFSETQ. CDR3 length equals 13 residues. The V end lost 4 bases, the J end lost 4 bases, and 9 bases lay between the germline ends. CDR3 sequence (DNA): TGCGCCAGCAGCAGGGACACTAATCAGCCCCAGCATTTT. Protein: CASSRDTNQPQHF.

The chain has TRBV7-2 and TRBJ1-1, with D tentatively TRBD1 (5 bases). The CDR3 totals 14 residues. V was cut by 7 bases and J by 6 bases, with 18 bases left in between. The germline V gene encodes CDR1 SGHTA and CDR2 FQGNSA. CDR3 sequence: CASKKGWNYAEAFF. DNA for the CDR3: TGTGCCAGCAAAAAGGGGTGGAACTACGCTGAAGCTTTCTTT.